The 5 T cell receptor beta chains listed next were all sequenced from one sample in a study of shared clonotypes between healthy human individuals. Repertoires were generated with immunoSEQ multiplex PCR, while TCRdb's copy carries only in-frame clones and drops some. The sample holds a few million clones, over 90% seen once. Input material: naive CD4+ T cells from PBMCs. Subset meaning: CD45RA+ positively selected. The source of these receptors is a man younger than 30 in good health. Some clones in this sample may be carry-over from other donors' samples.

CDR3: CATTSAAGPAGEEQFF. The CDR3 nucleotides are TGTGCCACCACCAGCGCAGCAGGACCCGCGGGGGAGGAGCAGTTCTTC. The rearrangement links TRBV15 to TRBJ2-1; 7 bases agree with TRBD2. The CDR3 sequence is 16 residues long. Germline trimming cut 7 bases from V and 10 bases from J; bases unmatched to any gene: 19. Germline loops: CDR1 LNHNV, CDR2 YYDKDF (reference sequence).

The sample holds one count of this clone. This chain links TRBV7-2 with TRBJ2-7, with D perhaps TRBD2 (6 bases). The germline V gene encodes CDR1 SGHTA and CDR2 FQGNSA. Trimming shortened V by 2 bases and J by 5 bases, and 13 bases separated the two germline ends. This CDR3 region has 14 residues. This CDR3 is CASSLRPGANEQYF. The CDR3 nucleotides read TGTGCCAGCAGCTTACGGCCGGGAGCCAACGAGCAGTACTTC.

This clone was seen more than once but under ten times. The V call is TRBV28, the J call TRBJ1-1; D is unclear. Looked up from germline, CDR1 is MDHEN and CDR2 is SYDVKM. The CDR3 extends over 11 amino acids. Trimming pared 4 bases from V and 11 bases from J, leaving 11 bases between. Here the CDR3 DNA reads TGTGCCAGCAGTTCGGAACGATGGGCTTTCTTT. Translation: CASSSERWAFF.

The V and J genes are TRBV7-7 and TRBJ2-1, with 9 bases fitting TRBD2. This CDR3 contains 15 residues. Germline CDR1 reads SSHAT; CDR2 reads FNYEAQ (reference sequence). V lost 5 bases, J lost 4 bases, and 6 bases stayed unmatched. In DNA form, the CDR3 reads TGTGCCAGCAGCAGGACTAGCGCCGATTACAATGAGCAGTTCTTC. It translates to CASSRTSADYNEQFF.

This sequence joins TRBV19 and TRBJ2-7; 9 nucleotides line up with TRBD2. V lost 5 bases, J lost 4 bases, and 9 bases stayed unmatched. The CDR3 contains 15 residues. CDR1 LNHDA and CDR2 SQIVND come from the germline V gene (reference sequence). Here the CDR3 reads CASSETSGRLYEQYF. CDR3 sequence (DNA): TGTGCCAGTAGTGAGACTAGCGGACGCCTTTACGAGCAGTACTTC.